This T cell receptor (beta chain) was sequenced for a study of blood T cells in healthy people across ages. Study information: About one barcoded beta molecule was captured per two T cells (by template switching). Study outcomes and limitations: Donors of long life had a larger count of naive CD4+ cells and greater diversity than aged donors. While age rose, TCR beta diversity per million T cells dropped in a roughly linear way.

PCR was performed a second time for about 7 to 11 cycles using a sample-barcoded 5' primer and a J-beta primer mix. TCRdb re-analysed the 5' RACE reads in MiXCR, keeping a single row per CDR3 protein. The profile covers around 800,000 distinct CDR3 sequences, with less than 60% appearing a single time and roughly 20% taken by the ten largest. As regards this clonotype: Its target is unknown.

From germline, CDR1 is SGHRS and CDR2 YFSETQ. The V end was cut by 1 base, the J end by 6 bases, with 17 bases between. CDR3 size: 16 residues. The receptor's source is a man older than 75 in good health. The chain is built from TRBV5-1 and TRBJ2-1; the D call may be TRBD1 or TRBD2 (5 bases each). The sequencing input was blood. The CDR3 nucleotides are TGCGCCAGCAGCTTGCTGTTAGGGGACCTCTTCAATGAGCAGTTCTTC. Protein sequence: CASSLLLGDLFNEQFF. The full variable domain, rest sourced from reference TRBV5-1 and TRBJ2-1, is KAGVTQTPRYLIKTRGQQVTLSCSPISGHRSVSWYQQTPGQGLQFLFEYFSETQRNKGNFPGRFSGRQFSNSRSEMNVSTLELGDSALYLCASSLLLGDLFNEQFFGPGTRLTVL.